The clone carrying this TCR beta chain was seen more than once but under ten times. What it binds is not known. This CDR3 contains 13 residues. The V segment lost 7 bases and the J segment 3 bases; nucleotides outside the gene matches: 4. Germline CDR1 and CDR2: SGHRS and YFSETQ. Amplification yielded TCR beta CDR3 regions, with RNA transcripts as the source. First-round RT-PCR of the TCR CDR3 relied on the HTBI primer set. Via MiXCR, TCRdb re-called the multiplex PCR reads, giving one row per CDR3 protein. The sample has over 400,000 distinct CDR3 sequences; about 20% are singletons. This entry belongs to a study of T cells in Graves' hyperthyroidism and ophthalmopathy. Study-wide results and caveats: Most clonotypes that expanded in the thyroid above 0.001 also showed up in blood.

The source material was blood. The chain couples TRBV5-1 to TRBJ1-1, with 9 bases fitting TRBD1. The sequence came from a woman in her seventies with Graves' ophthalmopathy. The CDR3 coding sequence is TGCGCCAGCTACAGGGGGCAGGACACTGAAGCTTTCTTT. This encodes CASYRGQDTEAFF.